This TCR beta chain was found in a study of blood T cell repertoires in COVID-19. Study summary: Whether acute or convalescent, the COVID-19 samples came from the United States, Italy and Spain. Nucleic acid was either cDNA or gDNA, and it came from T cells, B-cell-depleted T cells, or PBMCs.

Worth noting for this clone: This same CDR3 is encoded by further DNA sequences in the sample.

Ages ranged from about 18 to 89 years, with residence in 20 to 30 US areas. The assay was immunoSEQ multiplex PCR, and TCRdb's table has in-frame clones only and misses some. The table lists under 200,000 clones, less than 90% of them singletons. Germline loops: CDR1 SGHAT, CDR2 FQNNGV. The CDR3 runs 14 residues. The V end lost 1 base, the J end lost 1 base, and 4 bases lay between the germline ends. The source material was PBMCs or T cells enriched from blood (not recorded which). V and J are TRBV11-2 and TRBJ2-2; D is ambiguous. The receptor's source is a woman in her forties or fifties who had recovered from COVID-19. CDR3 sequence reads: CASSLAGNTGELFF. CDR3 DNA: TGTGCCAGCAGCTTAGCCGGGAACACCGGGGAGCTGTTTTTT.